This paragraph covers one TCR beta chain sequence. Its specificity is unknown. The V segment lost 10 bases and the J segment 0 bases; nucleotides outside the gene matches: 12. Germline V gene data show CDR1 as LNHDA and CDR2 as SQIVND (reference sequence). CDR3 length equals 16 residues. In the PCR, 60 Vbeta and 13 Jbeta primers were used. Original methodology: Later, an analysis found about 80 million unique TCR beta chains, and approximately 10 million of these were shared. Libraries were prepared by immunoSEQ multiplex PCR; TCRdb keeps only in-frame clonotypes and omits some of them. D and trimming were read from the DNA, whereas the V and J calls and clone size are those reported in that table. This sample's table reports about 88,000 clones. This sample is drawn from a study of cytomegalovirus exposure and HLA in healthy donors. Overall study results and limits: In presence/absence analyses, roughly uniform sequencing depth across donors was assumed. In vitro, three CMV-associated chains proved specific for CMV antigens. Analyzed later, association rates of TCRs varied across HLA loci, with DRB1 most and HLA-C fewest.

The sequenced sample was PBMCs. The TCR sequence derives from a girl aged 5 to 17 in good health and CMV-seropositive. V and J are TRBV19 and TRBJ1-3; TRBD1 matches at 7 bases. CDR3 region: CATRKDRANSGNTIYF. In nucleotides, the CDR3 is TGTGCCACCAGAAAAGACAGGGCAAACTCTGGAAACACCATATATTTT. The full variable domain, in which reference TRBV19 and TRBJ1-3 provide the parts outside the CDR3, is DGGITQSPKYLFRKEGQNVTLSCEQNLNHDAMYWYRQDPGQGLRLIYYSQIVNDFQKGDIAEGYSVSREKKESFPLTVTSAQKNPTAFYLCATRKDRANSGNTIYFGEGSWLTVV.